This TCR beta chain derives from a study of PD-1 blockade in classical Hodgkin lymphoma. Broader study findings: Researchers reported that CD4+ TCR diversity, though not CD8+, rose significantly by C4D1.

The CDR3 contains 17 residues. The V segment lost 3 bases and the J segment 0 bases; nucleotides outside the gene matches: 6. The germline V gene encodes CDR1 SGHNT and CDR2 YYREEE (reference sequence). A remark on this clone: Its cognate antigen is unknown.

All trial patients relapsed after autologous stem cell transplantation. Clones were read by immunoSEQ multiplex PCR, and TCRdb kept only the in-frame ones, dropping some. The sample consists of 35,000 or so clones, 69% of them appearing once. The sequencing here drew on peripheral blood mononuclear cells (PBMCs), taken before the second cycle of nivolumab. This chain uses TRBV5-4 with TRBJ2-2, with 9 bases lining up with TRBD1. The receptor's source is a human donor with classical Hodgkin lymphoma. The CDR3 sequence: CASSWGNRGPNTGELFF. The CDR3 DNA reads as TGTGCCAGCAGCTGGGGGAACAGGGGGCCGAACACCGGGGAGCTGTTTTTT.